The source of this T cell receptor (beta chain) is a study of blood T cell repertoires in COVID-19. Across the whole study: Samples came from the United States, Italy and Spain, spanning acute and convalescent COVID-19. In each case, the material was cDNA or gDNA derived from T cells, B-cell-depleted T cells, or PBMCs.

V was clipped by 6 bases and J by 0 bases, with 11 bases between them. The CDR3 spans 15 residues. The germline V gene encodes CDR1 MNHEY and CDR2 SVGAGI. The authors' processing: Reference gene primers were amplified, and this amplification served to estimate nucleated cell counts. Sequencing used immunoSEQ multiplex PCR; TCRdb keeps in-frame clones, though not all of them. The D gene and trimming were derived from the DNA, and the V and J assignments and clone size from that table. The sample shows about 140,000 clones, about 90% of them seen only once. The sequenced sample was peripheral blood. The source is a woman aged 80 or older with acute or convalescent COVID-19. The J gene is TRBJ2-2, the V gene TRBV6-5; D is undetermined. For the CDR3, the DNA is TGTGCCAGCAGGCGGTGGAACGCGAACACCGGGGAGCTGTTTTTT. Translation gives CASRRWNANTGELFF.